This T cell receptor (beta chain) emerged from a study of beta chain features in type 1 diabetes. As to this clone: The antigen remains unidentified.

Notes on the study in general: Significant though moderate, a shortening of TCRB CDR3s appeared in all four CD4+ subsets of Type 1 diabetes patients.

The germline V gene has CDR1 MGHRA and CDR2 YSYEKL. CDR3 length: 15 residues. J gave up 6 bases and V 3 bases, and 9 bases lay outside the gene matches. The isolated RNA, all of it, was reverse transcribed, so expressed TCRB transcripts were what got sequenced. Data came from immunoSEQ multiplex PCR; TCRdb stores just in-frame clones and leaves some out. The sample gives around 160,000 clones, 6.5% to 10% of which show up once; 0.54% is in the top ten. Purities in excess of 98% were seen in all sorted populations. The chain employs TRBV4-1 and TRBJ2-3; TRBD1 matches at 7 bases. This sequence was found in a woman under 30 with type 1 diabetes. Sequenced input: central memory CD4+ T cells from blood. The CDR3 loop is CASSQRTGRPDTQYF. Here the CDR3 DNA reads TGCGCCAGCAGCCAGAGGACAGGAAGGCCGGATACGCAGTATTTT.